This TCR beta chain was identified during a study of regulatory T cells in long-lasting Graves disease. Construction of the TCR beta libraries employed iRepertoire HTBI primers in conjunction with Arm-PCR of CDR3 regions. TCRdb analysed the multiplex PCR reads with MiXCR anew, one entry per CDR3 protein. Among about 320,000 distinct CDR3 sequences, over 15% were seen once, and the ten largest hold about 36%. Germline loops: CDR1 SGHVS, CDR2 FQNEAQ. The V gene lost 4 bases and the J gene lost 1 base, with 11 bases spanning the gap. The CDR3 spans 15 residues. The time point: newly diagnosed GD, antithyroid drugs for less than 3 months. Preparation of the TCR library used RNA extracted from PBMCs. A single count supports this clonotype. Its antigen is not identified. Study observations and caveats: Persistent Graves' disease cases displayed lower TCR diversity than newly diagnosed ones.

The sequenced sample was peripheral blood mononuclear cells (PBMCs), obtained at new diagnosis, from a patient treated with antithyroid drugs. This receptor was identified in a female donor with Graves disease. The chain employs TRBV7-8 and TRBJ2-1; TRBD2 might be the D (5 bases). For the CDR3, the DNA is TGTGCCAGCAGCTCCCCGGGATGGTCCTACAATGAGCAGTTCTTC. It is translated as CASSSPGWSYNEQFF.